Listed here are 29 T cell receptor beta chains from one sample, sequenced in a study of T-cell reconstitution after alpha-beta-depleted transplantation in children. TCRbeta library construction was performed incorporating unique molecular identifiers. TCRdb itself ran the PCR reads through MiXCR, one entry per CDR3 protein. The table has just over 350,000 distinct CDR3 sequences, 10% to 15% seen once. Sample: PBMCs, taken from the stem cell graft. These receptors originate from a human donor who donated a stem cell graft to a child with Fanconi anemia.

This clonotype showed up many times. This chain joins TRBV20-1 and TRBJ2-1, with 11 bases identical to TRBD2. The CDR3 loop spans 15 amino acids. V lost 4 bases to trimming and J lost 8 bases; unmatched junction nucleotides: 10. Germline CDR1 and CDR2: DFQATT and SNEGSKA (reference sequence). The CDR3 nucleotides are TGCAGTGCTATCGTCTTAGCGGGGGGGCATGATGAGCAGTTCTTC. Its protein is CSAIVLAGGHDEQFF.

The gene calls are TRBV2 and TRBJ2-5; TRBD2 agrees at 10 bases. J was trimmed by 1 base and V by 11 bases; bases with no gene match: 7. Germline lookup yields CDR1 SNHLY and CDR2 FYNNEI. CDR3 length: 14 amino acids. The CDR3 region has the DNA TGTGCCTCAACTAGGACTAGCGGCCAAGAGACCCAGTACTTC. Protein product: CASTRTSGQETQYF. The variable domain in full, completed from reference TRBV2 and TRBJ2-5, reads EPEVTQTPSHQVTQMGQEVILRCVPISNHLYFYWYRQILGQKVEFLVSFYNNEISEKSEIFDDQFSVERPDGSNFTLKIRSTKLEDSAMYFCASTRTSGQETQYFGPGTRLLVL.

The rearrangement joins TRBV6-5 to TRBJ1-1, with TRBD1 matching over 7 bases. Germline-derived CDR1 and CDR2 are MNHEY and SVGAGI. Trimming removed 5 bases from V and 1 base from J; junction bases left unmatched: 4. This CDR3 spans 14 amino acids. The CDR3 DNA reads TGTGCCAGCAGTCACAGGGGTCGGAACACTGAAGCTTTCTTT. This sequence encodes CASSHRGRNTEAFF.

A few counts support this clonotype. The J gene is TRBJ1-5, the V gene TRBV5-1; a weak D match, TRBD1 (6 bases). V gave up 5 bases and J gave up 0 bases, with 12 bases separating them. This CDR3 region has 15 residues. In germline, CDR1 is SGHRS, CDR2 YFSETQ. The CDR3 sequence: CASRPDSYSNQPQHF. Here the CDR3 DNA reads TGCGCCAGCAGACCGGACAGCTATAGCAATCAGCCCCAGCATTTT. Supplemented by reference TRBV5-1 and TRBJ1-5, the full variable domain reads KAGVTQTPRYLIKTRGQQVTLSCSPISGHRSVSWYQQTPGQGLQFLFEYFSETQRNKGNFPGRFSGRQFSNSRSEMNVSTLELGDSALYLCASRPDSYSNQPQHFGDGTRLSIL.

The V gene is TRBV18, the J gene TRBJ2-3; no clear D gene. The CDR3 runs 15 residues. Germline assignment: CDR1 KGHSH and CDR2 LQKENI. V lost 3 bases and J 0 bases, leaving 10 bases between the germline ends. The CDR3 DNA is TGTGCCAGCTCACCCGAAGGATACAGCACAGATACGCAGTATTTT. Its translation: CASSPEGYSTDTQYF.

The chain links TRBV10-2 to TRBJ2-2; no definite D call. The length of the CDR3 is 12 residues. Germline V lookup: CDR1 WSHSY, CDR2 SAAADI. V was cut by 5 bases and J by 6 bases, with 7 bases left in between. The CDR3 here is CASSKIPGELFF. The CDR3 nucleotides read TGCGCCAGCAGTAAAATCCCCGGGGAGCTGTTTTTT.

This clonotype was picked up many times. The chain links TRBV14 to TRBJ2-3; 9 nucleotides agree with TRBD1. With 1 base clipped from V and 14 bases from J, the junction kept 4 bases outside the gene matches. The CDR3 sequence is 12 residues long. Germline lookup yields CDR1 SGHDN and CDR2 FVKESK. CDR3 residues: CASSQVRDRVYF. For the CDR3, the DNA is TGTGCCAGCAGCCAAGTGCGGGACAGGGTGTATTTT.

The table lists this clonotype with many counts. The chain uses TRBV5-5 and TRBJ2-5; D is undetermined. Trimming shortened V by 0 bases and J by 0 bases, and 6 bases separated the two germline ends. This CDR3 region has 14 residues. Per the germline V gene, CDR1 is SGHKS and CDR2 is YYEKEE (reference sequence). In DNA form, the CDR3 reads TGTGCCAGCAGCTTGGAGGAGTACCAAGAGACCCAGTACTTC. This sequence encodes CASSLEEYQETQYF.

This clonotype was recorded at least ten times. V is TRBV3-1 and J is TRBJ2-1; D possibly uses TRBD1 or TRBD2 (7 bases each). Germline V gene sequence: CDR1 LGHDT, CDR2 YNNKEL (reference sequence). The CDR3 has 15 amino acids. Trimming shortened V by 4 bases and J by 3 bases, and 13 bases separated the two germline ends. The CDR3 DNA is TGTGCCAGCAGCCGGGGGGGACAGTTCTACAATGAGCAGTTCTTC. Amino acid sequence: CASSRGGQFYNEQFF.

This clonotype has a count of ten or more. The J gene is TRBJ1-3, the V gene TRBV7-2; D remains unclear. Germline V lookup: CDR1 SGHTA, CDR2 FQGNSA. The CDR3 length is 14 residues. V shed 4 bases and J shed 0 bases, with 7 bases lying between them. CDR3 nucleotides: TGTGCCAGCAGCTCTCCCTTCTCTGGAAACACCATATATTTT. Its translation is CASSSPFSGNTIYF.

This clonotype has only a few counts. The V gene is TRBV5-1, the J gene TRBJ1-1; tentatively, D is TRBD1 (6 bases). The CDR3 consists of 16 residues. V dropped 0 bases and J dropped 2 bases, with 14 bases sitting between them. Germline loops: CDR1 SGHRS, CDR2 YFSETQ. CDR3 loop: CASSLVPGTTNTEAFF. CDR3 in DNA: TGCGCCAGCAGCTTGGTCCCCGGGACAACTAACACTGAAGCTTTCTTT.

Many counts were recorded for this clonotype. This sequence joins TRBV20-1 and TRBJ1-1, with D maybe TRBD1 (5 bases). V was shortened by 1 base and J by 0 bases, with 12 bases between the two germline ends. The CDR3 is 15 amino acids. Germline CDR1 is DFQATT and CDR2 is SNEGSKA (reference sequence). The CDR3: CSARGTYLLNTEAFF. CDR3 nucleotide sequence: TGCAGTGCTAGAGGGACATATCTTTTGAACACTGAAGCTTTCTTT.

Comments on this clonotype: A much larger clonotype is one base distant, so this may be a read error. A read error is likely, as this CDR3 ends without the conserved phenylalanine or tryptophan. J is TRBJ2-5 and V is TRBV20-1, with TRBD2 identical over 10 bases. After removal of 5 bases from V and 7 bases from J, the junction contained 10 bases not matched to a gene. The CDR3 runs to 14 residues. Germline loops: CDR1 DFQATT, CDR2 SNEGSKA (reference sequence). The CDR3 is CSAPGLAREVTQYS. In DNA, the CDR3 is TGCAGTGCTCCGGGACTAGCGAGAGAGGTGACCCAGTACTCC.

The gene calls are TRBV6-2 or TRBV6-3 and TRBJ1-2; 9 positions agree with TRBD1. V shed 5 bases, J shed 4 bases, and the junction held 5 bases outside the gene matches. Germline V gene lookup returns CDR1 MNHEY and CDR2 SVGEGT. CDR3 size: 14 residues. CDR3 DNA sequence: TGTGCCAGCAGTAACAGGGGGCTGGGCTATGGCTACACCTTC. Its protein product is CASSNRGLGYGYTF.

This chain joins TRBV6-1 and TRBJ2-7; D gene unclear. Germline V lookup: CDR1 MNHNS, CDR2 SASEGT. Trimming stripped 2 bases from V and 1 base from J, with 15 bases between. This CDR3 region has 16 residues. CDR3 in DNA: TGTGCCAGCAGTGAAAAGATCCTAAGGCCTTCCTACGAGCAGTACTTC. This encodes CASSEKILRPSYEQYF.

This sequence joins TRBV7-3 and TRBJ2-5; 7 nucleotides agree with TRBD1. From germline, CDR1 is SGHTA and CDR2 FQGTGA. With 0 bases clipped from V and 5 bases from J, the junction kept 15 bases outside the gene matches. This CDR3 region has 18 residues. The CDR3 sequence: CASSLTGWDSVYMETQYF. The CDR3 DNA reads TGTGCCAGCAGCTTAACGGGCTGGGACAGCGTTTATATGGAGACCCAGTACTTC.

The gene calls are TRBV4-2 and TRBJ2-2; 7 bases are a match to TRBD1. Germline V lookup: CDR1 LGHNA, CDR2 YNFKEQ. The CDR3 runs 20 residues. The V gene end was trimmed by 1 base and the J gene end by 0 bases; junction bases not matched to a gene: 14. The CDR3 nucleotides are TGTGCCAGCAGCCAAGCGGTCATGACAACCGGGACAGCGAACACCGGGGAGCTGTTTTTT. Its translation is CASSQAVMTTGTANTGELFF.

The chain has TRBV7-9 and TRBJ2-3, with 8 bases identical to TRBD2. J was trimmed by 5 bases and V by 7 bases; bases with no gene match: 5. Germline CDR1 and CDR2: SEHNR and FQNEAQ (reference sequence). This CDR3 is built from 13 residues. The chain's CDR3 is CASTRGGQDTQYF. The CDR3 DNA reads TGTGCCAGCACCCGGGGGGGCCAAGATACGCAGTATTTT.

This clonotype turned up a few times. This sequence joins TRBV5-5 and TRBJ1-5; D is ambiguous. Trimming cost V 0 bases and J 6 bases, with 10 bases left between them. CDR1 is SGHKS, CDR2 YYEKEE, per germline (reference sequence). The CDR3 is 14 amino acids. CDR3 region: CASSLAGLVQPQHF. CDR3 sequence (DNA): TGTGCCAGCAGCTTGGCAGGACTAGTTCAGCCCCAGCATTTT.

This clonotype has a count of ten or more. The chain employs TRBV3-1 and TRBJ1-2, with a tentative D call TRBD1 (5 bases). Germline V gene lookup returns CDR1 LGHDT and CDR2 YNNKEL (reference sequence). The CDR3 covers 12 residues. Between the trimmed V and J ends, which lost 11 bases and 6 bases, there was a span of 16 bases. CDR3 protein: CASGGVYDGYTF. The CDR3 region has the DNA TGTGCCTCGGGAGGGGTGTACGATGGCTACACCTTC.

CDR3 bases: TGTGCCAGCAGCTCGGGGACAGGTGTCACTGAAGCTTTCTTT. Translating it yields CASSSGTGVTEAFF. This rearrangement joins TRBV7-2 to TRBJ1-1, with 8 bases matching TRBD1. The V gene's germline CDR1 is SGHTA and CDR2 FQGNSA. The junction had 5 bases not matched to a gene; V was cut back by 4 bases and J by 4 bases. CDR3 size: 14 residues.

This clonotype was counted only a few times. The J gene is TRBJ2-3, the V gene TRBV5-4; 8 bases line up with TRBD1. CDR3 length equals 16 residues. The ends lost 4 bases at V and 5 bases at J; junction bases unmatched: 12. Germline CDR1 SGHNT, CDR2 YYREEE (reference sequence). CDR3 nucleotides: TGTGCCAGCAGCCGACAGACCAGGGGGCTGGGAGATACGCAGTATTTT. It encodes CASSRQTRGLGDTQYF.

The chain carries TRBV28 and TRBJ1-1; TRBD1 matches at 7 bases. Germline CDR1 and CDR2: MDHEN and SYDVKM. The junction had 5 bases not matched to a gene; V was cut back by 4 bases and J by 0 bases. This CDR3 contains 15 residues. CDR3 loop: CASSSRDRLNTEAFF. CDR3 DNA sequence: TGTGCCAGCAGTTCCCGGGACAGATTGAACACTGAAGCTTTCTTT. Full variable domain (outside the CDR3, taken from reference TRBV28 and TRBJ1-1): DVKVTQSSRYLVKRTGEKVFLECVQDMDHENMFWYRQDPGLGLRLIYFSYDVKMKEKGDIPEGYSVSREKKERFSLILESASTNQTSMYLCASSSRDRLNTEAFFGQGTRLTVV.

This clonotype was counted at least ten times. This chain joins TRBV28 and TRBJ2-3, with 9 bases fitting TRBD1. The CDR3 contains 15 residues. Germline CDR1 and CDR2: MDHEN and SYDVKM. Trimming removed 9 bases from V and 3 bases from J; junction bases left unmatched: 10. CDR3 DNA sequence: TGTGCCAGTTCGAGCCGGGACAGGGTAACAGATACGCAGTATTTT. Translation: CASSSRDRVTDTQYF. Together with reference TRBV28 and TRBJ2-3, the CDR3 gives the full variable domain: DVKVTQSSRYLVKRTGEKVFLECVQDMDHENMFWYRQDPGLGLRLIYFSYDVKMKEKGDIPEGYSVSREKKERFSLILESASTNQTSMYLCASSSRDRVTDTQYFGPGTRLTVL.

The chain employs TRBV20-1 and TRBJ2-5; TRBD1 agrees at 7 bases. Germline trimming cut 2 bases from V and 5 bases from J; bases unmatched to any gene: 2. Germline V gene sequence: CDR1 DFQATT, CDR2 SNEGSKA (reference sequence). This CDR3 spans 12 amino acids. CDR3 in DNA: TGCAGTGCTAGACGGACAGGCGAGACCCAGTACTTC. It encodes CSARRTGETQYF.

A few counts support this clonotype. For the CDR3, the DNA is TGTGCCAGCAGTTCAGGGGTCCGGACTGAAGCTTTCTTT. It codes for CASSSGVRTEAFF. The chain uses TRBV6-5 and TRBJ1-1; TRBD1 might be the D (6 bases). This CDR3 spans 13 amino acids. The germline V and J ends were trimmed by 4 bases and 5 bases, with 11 bases remaining between them. Germline loops: CDR1 MNHEY, CDR2 SVGAGI.

This clonotype was recorded a few times. This chain links TRBV14 with TRBJ2-1; possible D gene TRBD1, 5 bases. The CDR3 totals 14 residues. V shed 3 bases and J shed 2 bases, with 8 bases lying between them. CDR1 is SGHDN, CDR2 FVKESK, per germline. The CDR3 is CASSQPGTYNEQFF. The CDR3 nucleotides read TGTGCCAGCAGCCAGCCAGGGACCTACAATGAGCAGTTCTTC.

This clonotype was found many times. The V call is TRBV6-5, the J call TRBJ2-1; D not resolved. This CDR3 region has 15 residues. Deletions cut 7 bases from V and 0 bases from J, with 13 bases between. CDR1 and CDR2 from the germline V gene are MNHEY and SVGAGI. The CDR3 sequence: CASTLTQFSYNEQFF. DNA for the CDR3: TGTGCCAGCACCCTTACTCAATTCTCCTACAATGAGCAGTTCTTC.

This clonotype was counted many times. The chain links TRBV5-1 to TRBJ2-2, with D unresolved. The germline gives CDR1 SGHRS, CDR2 YFSETQ. This CDR3 spans 15 amino acids. Trimming removed 2 bases from V and 6 bases from J, with 14 bases in between. CDR3 in amino acids: CASSFAGPRAGELFF. CDR3 sequence (DNA): TGCGCCAGCAGCTTCGCAGGACCCCGCGCCGGGGAGCTGTTTTTT.